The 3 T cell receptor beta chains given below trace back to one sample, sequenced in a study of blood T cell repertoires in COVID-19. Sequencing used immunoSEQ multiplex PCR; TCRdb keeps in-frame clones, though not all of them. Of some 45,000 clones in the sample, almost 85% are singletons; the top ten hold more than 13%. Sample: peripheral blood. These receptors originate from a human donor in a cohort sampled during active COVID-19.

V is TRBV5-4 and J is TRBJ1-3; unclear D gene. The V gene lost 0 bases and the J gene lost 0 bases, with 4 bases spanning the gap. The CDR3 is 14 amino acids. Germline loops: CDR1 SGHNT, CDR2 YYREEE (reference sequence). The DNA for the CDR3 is TGTGCCAGCAGCTTGGCAGGCTCTGGAAACACCATATATTTT. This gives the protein CASSLAGSGNTIYF.

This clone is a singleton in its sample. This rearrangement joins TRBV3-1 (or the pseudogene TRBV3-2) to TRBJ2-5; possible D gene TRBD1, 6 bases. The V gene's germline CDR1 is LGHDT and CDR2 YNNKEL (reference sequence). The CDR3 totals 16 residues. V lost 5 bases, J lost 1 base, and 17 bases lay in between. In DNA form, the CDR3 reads TGTGCCAGCAGCTTCACCGGGGCGGACAGCCAAGAGACCCAGTACTTC. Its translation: CASSFTGADSQETQYF.

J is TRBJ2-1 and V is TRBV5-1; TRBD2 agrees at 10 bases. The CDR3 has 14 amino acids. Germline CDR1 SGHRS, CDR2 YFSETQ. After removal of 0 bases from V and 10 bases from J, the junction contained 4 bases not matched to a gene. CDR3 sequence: CASSLGSGRAEQFF. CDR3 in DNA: TGCGCCAGCAGCTTGGGAAGCGGGAGGGCGGAGCAGTTCTTC. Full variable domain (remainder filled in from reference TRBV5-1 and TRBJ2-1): KAGVTQTPRYLIKTRGQQVTLSCSPISGHRSVSWYQQTPGQGLQFLFEYFSETQRNKGNFPGRFSGRQFSNSRSEMNVSTLELGDSALYLCASSLGSGRAEQFFGPGTRLTVL.